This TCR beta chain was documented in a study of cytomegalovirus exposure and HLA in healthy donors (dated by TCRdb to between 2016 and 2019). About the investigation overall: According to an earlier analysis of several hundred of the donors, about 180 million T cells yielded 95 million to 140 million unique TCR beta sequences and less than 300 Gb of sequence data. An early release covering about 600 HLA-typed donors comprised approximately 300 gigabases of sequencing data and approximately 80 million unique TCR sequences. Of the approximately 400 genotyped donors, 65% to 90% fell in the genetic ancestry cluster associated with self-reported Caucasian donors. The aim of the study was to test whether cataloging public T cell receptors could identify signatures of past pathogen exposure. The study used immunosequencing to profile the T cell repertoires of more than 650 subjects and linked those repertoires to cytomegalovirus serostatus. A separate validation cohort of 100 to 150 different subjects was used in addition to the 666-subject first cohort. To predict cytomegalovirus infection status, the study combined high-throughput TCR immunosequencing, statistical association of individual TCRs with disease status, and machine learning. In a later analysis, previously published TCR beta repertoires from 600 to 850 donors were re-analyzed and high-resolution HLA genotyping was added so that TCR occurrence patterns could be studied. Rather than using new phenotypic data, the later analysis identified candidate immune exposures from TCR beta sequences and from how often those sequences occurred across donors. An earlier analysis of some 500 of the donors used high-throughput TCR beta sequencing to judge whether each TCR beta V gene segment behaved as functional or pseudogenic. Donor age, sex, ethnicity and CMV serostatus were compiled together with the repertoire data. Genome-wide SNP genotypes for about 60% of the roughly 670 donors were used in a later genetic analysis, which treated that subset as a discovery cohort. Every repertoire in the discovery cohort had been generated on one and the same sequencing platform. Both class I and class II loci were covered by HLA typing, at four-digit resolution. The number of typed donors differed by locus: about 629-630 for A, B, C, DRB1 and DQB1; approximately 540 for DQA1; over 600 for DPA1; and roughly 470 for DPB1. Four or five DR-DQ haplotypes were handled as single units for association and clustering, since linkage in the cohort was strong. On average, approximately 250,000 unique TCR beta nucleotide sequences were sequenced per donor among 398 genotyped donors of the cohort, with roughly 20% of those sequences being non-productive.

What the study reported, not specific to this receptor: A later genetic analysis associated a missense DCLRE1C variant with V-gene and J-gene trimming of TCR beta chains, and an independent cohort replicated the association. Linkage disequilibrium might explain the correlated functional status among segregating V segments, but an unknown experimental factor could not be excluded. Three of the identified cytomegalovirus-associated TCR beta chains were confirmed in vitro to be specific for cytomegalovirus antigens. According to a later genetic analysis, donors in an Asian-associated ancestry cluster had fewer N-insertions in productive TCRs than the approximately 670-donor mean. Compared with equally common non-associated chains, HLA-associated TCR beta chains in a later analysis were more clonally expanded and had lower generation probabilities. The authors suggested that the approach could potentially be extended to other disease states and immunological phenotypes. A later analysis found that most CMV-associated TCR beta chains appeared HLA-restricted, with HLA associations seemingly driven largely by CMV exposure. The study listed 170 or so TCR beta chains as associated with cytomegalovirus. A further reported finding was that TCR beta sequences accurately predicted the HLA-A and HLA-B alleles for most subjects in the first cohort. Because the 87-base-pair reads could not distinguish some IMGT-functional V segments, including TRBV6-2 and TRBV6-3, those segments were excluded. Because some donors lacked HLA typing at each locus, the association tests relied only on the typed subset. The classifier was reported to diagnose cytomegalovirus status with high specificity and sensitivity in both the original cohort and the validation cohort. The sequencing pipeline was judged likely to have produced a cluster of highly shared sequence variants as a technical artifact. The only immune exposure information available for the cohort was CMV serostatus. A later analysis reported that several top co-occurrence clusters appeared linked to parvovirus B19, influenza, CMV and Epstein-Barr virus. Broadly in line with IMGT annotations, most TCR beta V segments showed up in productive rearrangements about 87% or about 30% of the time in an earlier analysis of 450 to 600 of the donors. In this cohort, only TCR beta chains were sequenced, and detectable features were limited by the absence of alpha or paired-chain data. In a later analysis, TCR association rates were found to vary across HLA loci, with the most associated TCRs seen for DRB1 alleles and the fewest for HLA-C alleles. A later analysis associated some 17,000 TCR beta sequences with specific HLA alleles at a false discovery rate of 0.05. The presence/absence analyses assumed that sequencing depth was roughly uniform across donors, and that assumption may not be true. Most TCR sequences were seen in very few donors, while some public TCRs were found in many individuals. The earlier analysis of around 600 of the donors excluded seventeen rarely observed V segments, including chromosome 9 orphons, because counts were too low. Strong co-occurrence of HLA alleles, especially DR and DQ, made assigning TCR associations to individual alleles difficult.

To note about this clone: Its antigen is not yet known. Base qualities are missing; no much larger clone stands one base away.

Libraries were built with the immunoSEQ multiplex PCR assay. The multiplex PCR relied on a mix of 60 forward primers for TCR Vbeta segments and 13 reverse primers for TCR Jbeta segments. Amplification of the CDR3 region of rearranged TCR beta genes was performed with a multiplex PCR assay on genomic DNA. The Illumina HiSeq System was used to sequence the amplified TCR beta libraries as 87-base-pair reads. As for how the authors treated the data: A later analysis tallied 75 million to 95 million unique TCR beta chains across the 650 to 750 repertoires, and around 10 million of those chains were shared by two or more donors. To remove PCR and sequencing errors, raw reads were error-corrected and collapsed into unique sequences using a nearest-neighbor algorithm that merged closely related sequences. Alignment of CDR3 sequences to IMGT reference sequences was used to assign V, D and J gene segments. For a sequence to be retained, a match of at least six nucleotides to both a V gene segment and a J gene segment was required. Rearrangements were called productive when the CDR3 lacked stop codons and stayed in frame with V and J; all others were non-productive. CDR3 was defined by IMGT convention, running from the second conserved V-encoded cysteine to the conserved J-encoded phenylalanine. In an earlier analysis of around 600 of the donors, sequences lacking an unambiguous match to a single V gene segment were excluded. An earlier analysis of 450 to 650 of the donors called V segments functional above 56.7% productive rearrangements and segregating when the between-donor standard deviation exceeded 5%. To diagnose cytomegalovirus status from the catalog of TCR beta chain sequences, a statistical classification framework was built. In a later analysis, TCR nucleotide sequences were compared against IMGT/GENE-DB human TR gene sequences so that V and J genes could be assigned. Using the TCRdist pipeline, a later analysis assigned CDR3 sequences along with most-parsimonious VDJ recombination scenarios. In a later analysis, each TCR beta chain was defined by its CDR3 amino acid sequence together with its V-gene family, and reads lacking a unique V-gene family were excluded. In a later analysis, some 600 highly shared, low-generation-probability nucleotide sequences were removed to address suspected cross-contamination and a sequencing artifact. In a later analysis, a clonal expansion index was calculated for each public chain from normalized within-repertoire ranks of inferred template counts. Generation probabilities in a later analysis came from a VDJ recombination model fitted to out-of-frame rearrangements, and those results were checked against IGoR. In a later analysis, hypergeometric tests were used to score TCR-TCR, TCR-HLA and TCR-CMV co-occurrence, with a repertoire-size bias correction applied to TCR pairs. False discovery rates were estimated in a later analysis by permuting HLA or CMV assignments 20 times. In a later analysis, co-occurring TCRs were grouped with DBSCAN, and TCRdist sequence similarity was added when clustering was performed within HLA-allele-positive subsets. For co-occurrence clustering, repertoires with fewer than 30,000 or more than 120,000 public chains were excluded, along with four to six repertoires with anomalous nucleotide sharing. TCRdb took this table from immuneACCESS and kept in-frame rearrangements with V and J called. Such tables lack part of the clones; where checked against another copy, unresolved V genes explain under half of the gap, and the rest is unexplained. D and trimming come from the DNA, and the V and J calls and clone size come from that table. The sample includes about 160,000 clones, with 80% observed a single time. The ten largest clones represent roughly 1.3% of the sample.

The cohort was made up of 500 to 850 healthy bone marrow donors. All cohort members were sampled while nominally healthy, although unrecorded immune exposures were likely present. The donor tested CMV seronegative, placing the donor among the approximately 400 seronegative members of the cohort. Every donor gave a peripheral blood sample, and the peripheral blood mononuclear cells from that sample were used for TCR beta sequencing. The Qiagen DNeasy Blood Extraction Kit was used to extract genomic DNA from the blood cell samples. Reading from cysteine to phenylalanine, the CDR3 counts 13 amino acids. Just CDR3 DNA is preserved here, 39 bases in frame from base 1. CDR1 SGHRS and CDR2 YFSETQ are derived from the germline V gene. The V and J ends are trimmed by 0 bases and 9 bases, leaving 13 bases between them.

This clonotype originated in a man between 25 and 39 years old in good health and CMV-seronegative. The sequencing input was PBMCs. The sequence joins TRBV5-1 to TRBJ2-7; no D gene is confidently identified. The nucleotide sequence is TGCGCCAGCAGCTTGGTTTCTGGTGGCGGGCAGTACTTC. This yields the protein CASSLVSGGGQYF.